One sample yielded the 8 T cell receptor beta chains listed below, sequenced in a study of glioma-infiltrating T cells after dendritic cell vaccination. Only in-frame clones appear in the TCRdb table, and some are missing; sequencing was by immunoSEQ multiplex PCR. Of about 65,000 clones in the sample, approximately 89% were seen once. Time point here: after dendritic cell vaccination, including at tumor progression/relapse. The sequencing used blood, collected after dendritic cell vaccination. These receptors were obtained from a human donor with glioblastoma.

This chain joins TRBV5-1 and TRBJ2-5; 11 bases are a match to TRBD2. The end of the DNA fits TRBJ2-7 better, so the J call may be wrong. CDR3 length: 16 residues. Germline lookup yields CDR1 SGHRS and CDR2 YFSETQ. CDR3: CASSHLGTSGSHEQYF. CDR3 DNA: TGCGCCAGCAGCCACCTAGGCACTAGCGGGAGCCACGAGCAGTACTTC.

The chain couples TRBV12-5 to TRBJ1-2; tentatively, D is TRBD1 (5 bases). V shed 2 bases and J shed 4 bases, with 17 bases lying between them. CDR3 length: 16 amino acids. Per germline, CDR1 LGHNT and CDR2 FRNRAP. CDR3 residues: CASGLPDSLVGYGYTF. CDR3 DNA: TGTGCTAGTGGTTTGCCCGACAGTTTGGTCGGCTATGGCTACACCTTC. The whole variable domain, filled in from reference TRBV12-5 and TRBJ1-2, reads DARVTQTPRHKVTEMGQEVTMRCQPILGHNTVFWYRQTMMQGLELLAYFRNRAPLDDSGMPKDRFSAEMPDATLATLKIQPSEPRDSAVYFCASGLPDSLVGYGYTFGSGTRLTVV.

The rearrangement uses TRBV19 and TRBJ2-7, with D possibly TRBD2 on 5 matching bases. CDR1 and CDR2 (germline): LNHDA, SQIVND (reference sequence). This CDR3 spans 13 amino acids. Between the trimmed V and J ends, which lost 0 bases and 2 bases, there was a span of 5 bases. The DNA of the CDR3 is TGTGCCAGTAGTATAGACGGGACCTACGAGCAGTACTTC. Amino acid sequence: CASSIDGTYEQYF. Drawing the rest from reference TRBV19 and TRBJ2-7, the complete variable domain is DGGITQSPKYLFRKEGQNVTLSCEQNLNHDAMYWYRQDPGQGLRLIYYSQIVNDFQKGDIAEGYSVSREKKESFPLTVTSAQKNPTAFYLCASSIDGTYEQYFGPGTRLTVT.

J is TRBJ1-5 and V is TRBV19; TRBD1 agrees at 8 bases. With 5 bases clipped from V and 0 bases from J, the junction kept 6 bases outside the gene matches. CDR1 is LNHDA, CDR2 SQIVND, per germline (reference sequence). The length of the CDR3 is 16 residues. DNA for the CDR3: TGTGCCAGTAGTTCAGGGGGCGGTTATAGCAATCAGCCCCAGCATTTT. It codes for CASSSGGGYSNQPQHF.

The V gene is TRBV18, the J gene TRBJ1-2; D gene unclear. This CDR3 is 13 amino acids long. Between the trimmed V and J ends, which lost 3 bases and 3 bases, there was a span of 8 bases. The germline CDR1 and CDR2 sequences are KGHSH and LQKENI. The CDR3 sequence: CASSPGEDYGYTF. The CDR3 region has the DNA TGTGCCAGCTCACCCGGGGAGGACTATGGCTACACCTTC.

The genes are TRBV5-1 and TRBJ2-2, with 8 bases lining up with TRBD1. In germline, CDR1 is SGHRS, CDR2 YFSETQ. Trimming cost V 0 bases and J 1 base; bases outside gene matches: 2. The CDR3 runs 16 residues. CDR3 protein: CASSLGGTGNTGELFF. DNA for the CDR3: TGCGCCAGCAGCTTGGGCGGGACAGGGAACACCGGGGAGCTGTTTTTT.

V usage is TRBV18 and J usage is TRBJ2-1, with 9 bases fitting TRBD2. Germline trimming cut 4 bases from V and 7 bases from J; bases unmatched to any gene: 8. Germline CDR1 and CDR2: KGHSH and LQKENI. This CDR3 is built from 15 residues. Written as DNA, the CDR3 is TGTGCCAGCTCACTTGCAGCGGGAGGTTCGAATGAGCAGTTCTTC. It encodes CASSLAAGGSNEQFF.

Only a few counts were recorded for this clone. The chain couples TRBV27 to TRBJ1-2; 10 bases match TRBD1. The CDR3 runs to 14 residues. J gave up 8 bases and V 8 bases, and 11 bases lay outside the gene matches. From germline, CDR1 is MNHEY and CDR2 SMNVEV (reference sequence). The CDR3 loop reads CASGTGTGVNGYTF. The CDR3, as DNA: TGTGCCAGCGGTACCGGGACAGGGGTGAACGGCTACACCTTC.